This T cell receptor beta chain was found in a study of blood T cell repertoires in COVID-19. Overall study: PBMCs, B-cell-depleted T cells, or T cells provided the cDNA or gDNA that made up the material.

Per the authors' pipeline: Reference gene primer amplification gave estimated nucleated cell counts. TCRdb keeps only in-frame clones here, not all; method: immunoSEQ multiplex PCR. That table is the source of V, J and clone size, and D and trimming were worked out from the DNA. Of over 85,000 clones listed, around 87% are singletons. With 5 bases removed from V and 3 bases from J, the gap between germline ends came to 11 bases. The CDR3 length is 14 residues. The germline V gene encodes CDR1 MDHEN and CDR2 SYDVKM. What was sequenced was peripheral blood. The chain uses TRBV28 and TRBJ1-5, with D uncertain. This receptor was obtained from a middle-aged man with active or convalescent COVID-19. The CDR3 sequence is CASSQAGINQPQHF. The CDR3 DNA sequence: TGTGCCAGCAGTCAGGCCGGGATCAATCAGCCCCAGCATTTT.